A selection of T cell receptor beta chains follows, all from one sample in a study of cytomegalovirus exposure and HLA in healthy donors. TCRdb's table, derived via immunoSEQ multiplex PCR, lists solely in-frame clones and lacks some. Of about 150,000 clones listed, roughly 80% were seen once; the top ten hold 6.5% to 7.5%. The sample was PBMCs. Every receptor here comes from a woman aged 50 to 65 in good health and CMV-seropositive. Both conserved end residues are part of each CDR3. A D gene is named only where the DNA matches it firmly. Not all rows give a size; the values are once, few, many and, for expanded clones, a class.

TRBJ2-1,-,-,TRBV28,CASAAGWGSSYNEQFF,TGTGCCAGCGCCGCGGGGTGGGGTAGCTCCTACAATGAGCAGTTCTTC
TRBJ2-2,-,TRBD2,TRBV2,CASTGSGGPTGELFF,TGTGCCAGCACTGGGTCGGGGGGGCCCACCGGGGAGCTGTTTTTT
TRBJ1-2,-,-,TRBV10-3,CAISESSGYTF,TGTGCCATCAGTGAGTCGAGTGGCTACACCTTC
TRBJ1-5,-,-,TRBV7-9,CSSSQSTGLNQPQHF,TGTTCCAGCAGCCAATCGACAGGCCTAAATCAGCCCCAGCATTTT
TRBJ1-6,-,-,TRBV7-8,CASSFTPYGSEWRGNSPLHF,TGTGCCAGCAGCTTCACCCCATACGGCAGTGAGTGGCGGGGTAATTCACCCCTCCACTTT
TRBJ2-2,-,-,TRBV7-8,CASSLQGAEAGELFF,TGTGCCAGCAGCTTACAGGGTGCAGAGGCCGGGGAGCTGTTTTTT
TRBJ1-2,-,-,TRBV15,CATSRVVGGYTF,TGTGCCACCAGCAGAGTCGTGGGCGGCTACACCTTC
TRBJ1-2,-,-,TRBV18,CASSTDSGGGYTF,TGTGCCAGCTCAACGGACAGTGGGGGTGGCTACACCTTC
TRBJ2-7,once,TRBD2,TRBV7-9,CASSLSLAGEQYF,TGTGCCAGCAGCCTGAGCCTAGCGGGTGAGCAGTACTTC
TRBJ1-2,-,TRBD1,TRBV10-3,CAISSGQGFGYTF,TGTGCCATCAGTTCGGGACAGGGCTTTGGCTACACCTTC
TRBJ1-6,-,TRBD1,TRBV7-9,CASSPGQGAFALSSPLHF,TGTGCCAGCAGCCCCGGACAGGGGGCATTCGCCCTCAGTTCACCCCTCCACTTT
TRBJ2-2,-,-,TRBV18,CASSPSKVGGELFF,TGTGCCAGCTCACCATCGAAAGTCGGCGGGGAGCTGTTTTTT
TRBJ2-2,few,TRBD2,TRBV6-1,CASIGGGSELFF,TGTGCCAGCATTGGGGGGGGATCGGAGCTGTTTTTT
TRBJ2-7,-,-,TRBV5-1,CASAEGYEQYF,TGCGCCAGCGCTGAGGGCTACGAGCAGTACTTC
TRBJ1-1,-,-,TRBV27,CASSLGGGQAFF,TGTGCCAGCAGTTTGGGGGGTGGCCAGGCTTTCTTT
TRBJ1-6,few,-,TRBV2,CASNPGQRNSPLHF,TGTGCCAGCAATCCAGGGCAGCGAAATTCACCCCTCCACTTT
TRBJ1-2,-,TRBD1,TRBV5-6,CASSFRDRGQGGYTF,TGTGCCAGCAGCTTCCGGGACAGGGGGCAGGGTGGCTACACCTTC
TRBJ2-1,-,TRBD2,TRBV4-3,CASSQESSGFYNEQFF,TGCGCCAGCAGCCAAGAGTCTAGCGGATTCTACAATGAGCAGTTCTTC
TRBJ1-5,-,TRBD1,TRBV11-3,CASSWDRRKNQPQHF,TGTGCCAGCAGCTGGGACAGGAGGAAAAATCAGCCCCAGCATTTT
TRBJ2-1,-,-,TRBV4-2,CASSQDFSSEQFF,TGTGCCAGCAGCCAAGACTTCTCGAGTGAGCAGTTCTTC
TRBJ2-7,-,TRBD1,TRBV7-2,CASSPGQGRNEQYF,TGTGCCAGCAGCCCAGGACAGGGCCGCAACGAGCAGTACTTC
TRBJ2-1,once,-,TRBV2,CASSVKGLLNEQFF,TGTGCCAGCAGTGTGAAGGGGCTTTTAAATGAGCAGTTCTTC
TRBJ1-2,-,-,TRBV28,CASSLRKEGYTF,TGTGCCAGCAGTTTAAGGAAGGAGGGCTACACCTTC
TRBJ1-2,-,TRBD1,TRBV19,CASRGQGDNYGYTF,TGTGCCAGCCGAGGACAGGGTGATAACTATGGCTACACCTTC
TRBJ1-1,-,TRBD1,TRBV15,CATSSRDRANTEAFF,TGTGCCACCAGCAGTCGGGACAGGGCGAACACTGAAGCTTTCTTT
TRBJ2-2,few,TRBD1,TRBV11-3,CASSFQGVDTGELFF,TGTGCCAGCAGCTTTCAGGGGGTCGACACCGGGGAGCTGTTTTTT